The sequence of this T cell receptor (beta chain) was determined in a study of blood T cell repertoires in COVID-19. Data came from immunoSEQ multiplex PCR; TCRdb stores just in-frame clones and leaves some out. Here the sample spans 250,000 to 400,000 clones, 90% being singletons. Participants had their cohort set by participant-reported clinical history. Resolution of symptoms, clearance, or two negative PCRs was present in recovered Cohort 3 donors. The germline CDR1 and CDR2 sequences are SGHTA and FQGTGA. Trimming left V 1 base short and J 7 bases short, with 14 bases between. CDR3 length: 15 residues.

V is TRBV7-3 and J is TRBJ2-1, with D possibly being TRBD1 (5 bases). The TCR originated in a man between 60 and 75 years old who had recovered from COVID-19. Sequencing was done on a sample of PBMCs or T cells enriched from blood (not recorded which). The CDR3 reads CASSLNTGRGNEQFF. The CDR3 nucleotides read TGTGCCAGCAGCTTAAACACCGGTAGGGGAAATGAGCAGTTCTTC. Full variable domain (remainder filled in from reference TRBV7-3 and TRBJ2-1): GAGVSQTPSNKVTEKGKYVELRCDPISGHTALYWYRQSLGQGPEFLIYFQGTGAADDSGLPNDRFFAVRPEGSVSTLKIQRTERGDSAVYLCASSLNTGRGNEQFFGPGTRLTVL.